This entry describes one T cell receptor (beta chain). Generated by immunoSEQ multiplex PCR, the TCRdb table keeps only in-frame clones and is missing some. The repertoire holds fewer than 60,000 clones, with 94% as singletons. The sample belongs to a study of cytomegalovirus exposure and HLA in healthy donors. Germline CDR1 KGHSH, CDR2 LQKENI. Trimming pared 3 bases from V and 1 base from J, leaving 13 bases between. The CDR3 sequence is 16 residues long. This sequence originates from a woman aged 18-29 years in good health and CMV-seropositive. The specimen sequenced was PBMCs. The V and J genes are TRBV18 and TRBJ1-3, with D possibly TRBD1 on 6 matching bases. Here the CDR3 DNA reads TGTGCCAGCTCACCGCGCCCAGGGGAATCTGGAAACACCATATATTTT. Amino acids: CASSPRPGESGNTIYF.